This T cell receptor beta chain comes out of a study of shared clonotypes between healthy human individuals (dated by TCRdb to the early 2020s). Study-level background: The cohort included a few men and a couple of women between 18 and 49 years of age. Each donor's leukapheresis produced roughly between roughly 0.85 and 10 billion PBMCs. For each donor, CD4 naive and CD4 memory were each run on three plates, CD8 naive on two plates, and CD8 memory on one plate. To estimate repertoire size and how much clonotypes are shared between individuals, the study performed deep sequencing of blood TCR repertoires from a few healthy adults. Libraries were prepared and TCR repertoires were sequenced by different laboratories using diverse techniques, in order to increase sequencing depth and limit assay-specific biases.

TCR CDR3 regions were amplified from genomic DNA by multiplex PCR using the deep immunoSEQ assay. Extracted genomic DNA from each cell subset was distributed evenly across all wells of several immunoSEQ 96-well plates, and each plate was treated as a replicate. Each replicate PCR for sorted subsets received roughly 0.2 ug genomic DNA, equal to about 30,000 T cell genomes. Purified libraries were measured with a Qubit 3.0 fluorometer, size-checked on a Bioanalyzer 2100, and measured again with the KAPA Library Quantification kit. Every immunoSEQ 96-well plate was sequenced on a dedicated single-read 150-cycle Illumina NextSeq 550 flow cell. The authors' pipeline ran thus. Because the immunoSEQ output held only junctional sequences and lacked quality scores, the filtering could not match the filtering applied to full-length reads. Sequences were annotated with PyIR, a Python wrapper for IgBLAST v1.9, using IMGT germline references to assign V/J genes and CDR3. Any read was removed if the V/J assignment was weak (E-value above 1e-6), the CDR3 was missing, or the read contained stop codons, out-of-frame junctions, or ambiguous translated residues. V3J clonotypes were defined as sequences sharing an identical inferred V gene, J gene, and CDR3 amino acid sequence. The percentage overlap between two repertoires was calculated by dividing the number of shared unique clonotypes by the size of the smaller repertoire. Repertoire richness was assessed with RTK rarefaction, the Chao1 estimator, and Recon v2.1 estimates of unobserved clonotypes. Generation probabilities for all TCRbeta clonotypes obtained by the gDNA method from a handful of donors were computed using OLGA. Here the immuneACCESS table is served through TCRdb, limited to in-frame sequences with V and J called. Missing clones are a known gap in these copies; in checked studies unresolved V genes cover under half, and the rest lacks a known reason. V and J calls plus clone size are reproduced from that table; the DNA served to infer D and trimming. This sample lists around 990,000 clones; about 80% were detected once. The ten top clones hold 0.89% of the sample.

Points the paper makes about the study in general: Because the study included a small number of donors, the genetic and exposure-history diversity represented was limited. Higher generation probabilities were observed for clonotypes shared by all four sorted-subset donors than for non-shared clonotypes. Even with the large sequencing depth, rarefaction of the sorted-subset datasets indicated that sequencing was incomplete. Naive subsets generally had larger estimated clonotype richness than memory subsets. Pairwise subsampling led to the expectation that sequencing depth would affect the degree of clonotype sharing among donors. Across several donors, around 5% of naive CD4, approximately 3.5% of naive CD8, roughly 2.3% of memory CD4, and approximately 0.4% of memory CD8 clonotypes were shared. Sampling was restricted to blood, and TCR repertoires in tissues likely differ from the TCR repertoires found in blood.

The donors were healthy, HIV-negative adults who had no recently reported acute infections or vaccinations. Every donor was a Caucasian adult residing in Nashville, Tennessee, USA. CD4+ T cells were enriched by magnetic negative selection, after which naive cells were positively selected on CD45RA and the negative fraction was taken as the memory subset. After blood collection by leukapheresis, PBMCs were isolated using Ficoll-Histopaque density gradient centrifugation and then cryopreserved in the vapor phase of liquid nitrogen. Analytical flow cytometry was used to check the purity and quantity of every magnetically sorted T cell population. Genomic DNA was isolated from each sorted fraction and quantified by UV absorbance on a Nanodrop 2000c. CDR3 length: 18 amino acids, cysteine to phenylalanine. The retained sequence is limited to the CDR3, 54 bases, with the frame set at the first base. Taken from the germline V gene (reference sequence), the CDR1 and CDR2 loops are MNHEY and SMNVEV. V is cut back by 2 bases and J by 2 bases, with 8 bases in the junction unmatched.

On this clone: The antigen it binds to is not known. No quality values exist for individual bases; no much larger clone is one base distant. Other DNA sequences in the same sample also yield this CDR3.

This TCR derives from a young man in good health. Some clones in this sample may be carry-over from other donors' samples. The material sequenced was memory CD4+ T cells from PBMCs. This specimen's cell subset or site label, interpreted: CD45RA-negative fraction. The chain is made from TRBV27 and TRBJ2-7; 14 of the junction bases match TRBD2. The DNA sequence is given as TGTGCCAGCAGTTTAGCCCTTCGGACTAGCGGGAGGCCCTACGAGCAGTACTTC. Translated, this gives CASSLALRTSGRPYEQYF.